This T cell receptor beta chain derives from a study of T cell responses to AZD1222 COVID-19 vaccine. Findings and caveats of the study: In all cases, repertoires were sampled only after the peak T cell response. Possibly, clonal diversity was underestimated; donors were largely white British and included more females. Spike-wide coverage was observed for vaccine-associated CD4 TCRs, with dominant responses at 160-218 and 743-854. Spike-specific TCR breadth and depth both grew after two AZD1222 doses.

Profiled with immunoSEQ multiplex PCR; TCRdb holds only in-frame clones, not every one. The data show roughly 120,000 clones, roughly 88% seen once. About this clone itself: As yet, its antigen is unknown.

This TCR came from an adult in good health. Sequences were derived from peripheral blood, sampled on day 0 of AZD1222 vaccination.

The CDR3 here is CASSLVWGDGELFF. For the CDR3, the DNA is TGTGCCAGCAGCTTAGTCTGGGGAGACGGGGAGCTGTTTTTT. The chain has TRBV7-2 and TRBJ2-2, with D maybe TRBD2 (5 bases). Per germline, CDR1 SGHTA and CDR2 FQGNSA. The CDR3 has 14 amino acids. Trimming left V 1 base short and J 7 bases short, with 10 bases between. Based on the CDR3 plus reference TRBV7-2 and TRBJ2-2, the full variable domain is GAGVSQSPSNKVTEKGKDVELRCDPISGHTALYWYRQSLGQGLEFLIYFQGNSAPDKSGLPSDRFSAERTGGSVSTLTIQRTQQEDSAVYLCASSLVWGDGELFFGEGSRLTVL.